These T cell receptor beta chains were read from a single sample in a study of CD8+ T cells in alopecia areata. Measured with immunoSEQ multiplex PCR; TCRdb has only the in-frame clones, and not every one. The repertoire holds 100,000 to 150,000 clones, with over 55% as singletons. The sample here was CD4+ T cells sorted from blood, taken at week 4, from a patient treated with tofacitinib. The receptors derive from a human donor with alopecia areata. Each CDR3 is given with its conserved first and last residue. D genes are given only for firm matches. For some rows the clone size is stated as once, few or many, or as a class when expanded; others skip it.

j_call	v_call	clone_size	d_call	cdr3_nt	cdr3_aa
TRBJ1-4	TRBV5-6	-	TRBD1	TGTGCCAGCAGTCCCGGACAGGGTATGAGAGCTAATGAAAAACTGTTTTTT	CASSPGQGMRANEKLFF
TRBJ2-1	TRBV10-3	-	-	TGTGCCATCAGTGAGACCGCCCAAGATGAGCAGTTCTTC	CAISETAQDEQFF
TRBJ2-3	TRBV11-2	-	TRBD2	TGTGCCAGCAGCTTAGTCCTAGCGGGGGGGCCGTTAGAATCAGATACGCAGTATTTT	CASSLVLAGGPLESDTQYF
TRBJ1-1	TRBV7-2	few	-	TGTGCCAGCAGCTCCGGGCCGGAGAACACTGAAGCTTTCTTT	CASSSGPENTEAFF
TRBJ2-1	TRBV10-3	few	-	TGTGCCATCAGTGACGGGCTAGGTGATGAGCAGTTCTTC	CAISDGLGDEQFF
TRBJ2-3	TRBV6-6	-	-	TGTGCCAGCACCCCGGAGGGCACAGATACGCAGTATTTT	CASTPEGTDTQYF
TRBJ2-5	TRBV29-1	-	-	TGCAGCGTTGAAGATTCCACCGGGGTGGCCCAGTACTTC	CSVEDSTGVAQYF
TRBJ2-5	TRBV5-1	-	-	TGCGCCAGCAGCTTGGCGGCAGGCCTGCAAGAGACCCAGTACTTC	CASSLAAGLQETQYF
TRBJ2-1	TRBV4-1	-	TRBD2	TGCGCCAGCAGCCTTGGACTAGCGGACTACAATGAGCAGTTCTTC	CASSLGLADYNEQFF
TRBJ2-2	TRBV29-1	-	TRBD1	TGCAGCGTTGTTCAGGGGGCGAAGGGCGGGGAGCTGTTTTTT	CSVVQGAKGGELFF
TRBJ2-5	TRBV25-1	-	TRBD1	TGTGCCAGCAGTGAATGGACAGGGTCAGAGACCCAGTACTTC	CASSEWTGSETQYF
TRBJ2-7	TRBV4-1	-	-	TGCGCCAGCAGCCAGGCAAGCAATTCGCGCGAGCAGTACTTC	CASSQASNSREQYF
TRBJ2-1	TRBV6-5	-	TRBD2	TGTGCCACCAAAGGGACTAGCGTACTCGAGCAGTTCTTC	CATKGTSVLEQFF
TRBJ2-1	TRBV28	-	TRBD2	TGTGCCAGCAGCCTGACTAGCGGGAGATATAATGAGCAGTTCTTC	CASSLTSGRYNEQFF
TRBJ1-2	TRBV2	-	TRBD1	TGTGCCAGCAGTCGGGACAGGGGCTATGGCTACACCTTC	CASSRDRGYGYTF
TRBJ2-5	TRBV4-3	-	-	TGCGCCAGCAGCCAAGATCGGTCGACCCAGTACTTC	CASSQDRSTQYF
TRBJ2-4	TRBV5-4	-	-	TGTGCCAGCAGCTTGGGTCAGCTCAAAAACATTCAGTACTTC	CASSLGQLKNIQYF
TRBJ2-5	TRBV1	few	-	TGCACCAGCAGCCAAGATAGACCCCGACTAGCAGAGACCCAGTACTTC	CTSSQDRPRLAETQYF
TRBJ1-1	TRBV5-1	few	TRBD1	TGCGCCAGCAGTCGTACAGGGGGCACTGAAGCTTTCTTT	CASSRTGGTEAFF
TRBJ1-5	TRBV10-3	few	-	TGTGCCAGCAGGGCCAGGAGCTATAATCAGCCCCAGCATTTT	CASRARSYNQPQHF
TRBJ2-5	TRBV5-1	-	-	TGCGCCAGCACCGATTGGGAGGCCGGGCTTAAGGGGACCCAGTACTTC	CASTDWEAGLKGTQYF
TRBJ2-7	TRBV29-1	-	-	TGCAGCGTCCGCAGGGGTTACGAGCAGTACTTC	CSVRRGYEQYF
TRBJ1-4	TRBV18	-	-	TGTGCCAGCTCACCAGTCCCGGGGCAGCGGAATGAAAAACTGTTTTTT	CASSPVPGQRNEKLFF
TRBJ1-2	TRBV7-3	-	-	TGTGCCAGCAGTTCCCAAGGGTTGGGCGGCTACACCTTC	CASSSQGLGGYTF
TRBJ2-1	TRBV29-1	-	-	TGCAGCGCCGAAGTGCCAGGGATTTACAATGAGCAGTTCTTC	CSAEVPGIYNEQFF
TRBJ2-1	TRBV4-1	-	-	TGCGCCAGCAGCCAAAGCCCGGACAATGAGCAGTTCTTC	CASSQSPDNEQFF
TRBJ2-3	TRBV14	-	-	TGTGCCAGCAGCCAAGGGAGGCAAGATACGCAGTATTTT	CASSQGRQDTQYF
TRBJ2-5	TRBV2	-	TRBD1	TGTGCCAGCAGTACCGGAGGACAGGGGTTCCAAGAGACCCAGTACTTC	CASSTGGQGFQETQYF
TRBJ2-5	TRBV4-2	few	TRBD1	TGTGCCAGCAGCCCCCGACCGGGACAGGGGGGGTCACGGACCCAGTACTTC	CASSPRPGQGGSRTQYF
TRBJ2-5	TRBV29-1	few	-	TGCAGCGCTATCAGGGGAGGATGGGAGACCCAGTACTTC	CSAIRGGWETQYF
TRBJ2-3	TRBV10-3	-	TRBD2	TGTGCCATCAGTGAGTCAACTAGCGGGGGGAGAGATACGCAGTATTTT	CAISESTSGGRDTQYF
TRBJ2-7	TRBV29-1	few	TRBD1	TGCAGCGTTGGACAGGGTACGGGCGAGCAGTACTTC	CSVGQGTGEQYF
TRBJ2-2	TRBV7-3	-	-	TGTGCCAGCAGCTTAAGCGGGAACACCGGGGAGCTGTTTTTT	CASSLSGNTGELFF
TRBJ2-1	TRBV28	medium-sized	-	TGTGCCAGCAGTTGGGGTCTCGGTGGGATCGGTAATGAGCAGTTCTTC	CASSWGLGGIGNEQFF
TRBJ1-2	TRBV5-6	-	TRBD1	TGTGCCAGCAGCTTCCCGGACAGGGATGGCTACACCTTC	CASSFPDRDGYTF
TRBJ2-1	TRBV18	few	TRBD2	TGTGCCAGCTCACCACTTCAGCTGCGGGGGGATTGGAATGAGCAGTTCTTC	CASSPLQLRGDWNEQFF
TRBJ1-1	TRBV30	few	-	TGTGCCTGGAGAACAAGGGGTATTAACACTGAAGCTTTCTTT	CAWRTRGINTEAFF
TRBJ2-5	TRBV7-7	few	TRBD2	TGTGCCAGCAGCCCTACTAGCGGGAACGGAGAGACCCAGTACTTC	CASSPTSGNGETQYF
TRBJ2-5	TRBV5-1	few	-	TGCGCCAGCAGCTTGGACCGGGAAGAGACCCAGTACTTC	CASSLDREETQYF
TRBJ2-1	TRBV2	-	-	TGTGCCAGCAGCGGGGGACTGGGACTTTACAATGAGCAGTTCTTC	CASSGGLGLYNEQFF
TRBJ1-2	TRBV30	-	-	TGTGCCTGGAGCTCGGGGAGGAGGGACGGCTACACCTTC	CAWSSGRRDGYTF
TRBJ1-1	TRBV29-1	few	-	TGCAGCGTTGCAGGAAGGTTGGCGAACACTGAAGCTTTCTTT	CSVAGRLANTEAFF